The clone carrying this T cell receptor (beta chain) was recorded a few times. The antigen is unknown. Compared with germline, one end of the junction differs, possibly owing to a read error. This sample was taken from a study of beta chain features in type 1 diabetes. The authors reverse transcribed all of the isolated RNA, so sequencing captured expressed TCRB transcripts. Sequenced by immunoSEQ multiplex PCR; TCRdb stores in-frame clones only, minus some. The sample lists about 360,000 clones, around 13% seen once, with roughly 0.017% in the top ten. The CDR3 extends over 12 amino acids. Germline assignment: CDR1 GTSNPN and CDR2 SVGIG (reference sequence). Study-wide results and limits: Type 1 diabetes patients showed a moderate but significant shortening of TCRB CDR3s in all four CD4+ subsets. Sequencing the cDNA could make cells with high TCR expression show up more than they should.

This sequence was found in a man between 18 and 29 years old in good health. The source material was naive CD4+ T cells from blood. This sequence joins TRBV30 and TRBJ1-2; TRBD1 is a possible D gene (5 bases). The CDR3 reads CAWSPLGHLFDF. The DNA for the CDR3 is TGTGCCTGGAGTCCCCTTGGACACCTTTTTGACTTC.